One TCR beta chain is described in this entry. The antigen is not known. The data derive from a study of cytomegalovirus exposure and HLA in healthy donors. The PCR contained 60 Vbeta and 13 Jbeta primers. Method: immunoSEQ multiplex PCR; TCRdb's copy keeps in-frame clones and lacks some. The table lists 170,000 or so clones, 83% of them singletons. Findings of the study overall: Sequencing had likely introduced a cluster of highly shared sequence variants as an artifact. Apart from CMV serostatus, no immune exposure information was available. In a later analysis, HLA-associated beta chains showed higher expansion and lower generation probabilities than comparable chains.

The CDR3 loop spans 15 amino acids. The V gene's germline CDR1 is SGHAT and CDR2 FQNNGV. V was clipped by 0 bases and J by 2 bases, with 9 bases between them. Sequences were obtained from PBMCs. The chain couples TRBV11-2 to TRBJ2-3, with a tentative D call TRBD2 (5 bases). The source is a man in his forties or fifties in good health and CMV-seronegative. This CDR3 reads CASSLDRGPTDTQYF. In DNA, the CDR3 is TGTGCCAGCAGCTTAGATCGAGGGCCCACAGATACGCAGTATTTT.